This T cell receptor (beta chain) originates from a study of OX40 agonist ivuxolimab in advanced cancers. About the full investigation: Ivuxolimab was an agonistic, fully human IgG2 monoclonal antibody directed against OX40 (CD134), a costimulatory receptor. Intravenous ivuxolimab was administered to patients every 2 weeks at six dose levels: 0.01, 0.1, 0.3, 1.5, 3 and 10 mg/kg. Among the 50 to 55 dose-escalation patients, 19 had hepatocellular carcinoma, approximately 15 melanoma, 9 renal cell carcinoma and 9 head and neck cancer. In the dose-escalation cohort, approximately 80% of patients were male, and the mean age was roughly 60 years with a range of roughly 20 to 85. Patients were allowed to have had prior anti-PD-1, anti-PD-L1 or anti-CTLA-4 therapy, and 30% to 40% of the dose-escalation patients had previously received checkpoint inhibitors. Three dose-escalation patients achieved partial responses, one with hepatocellular carcinoma and two with cutaneous melanoma. Peripheral TCRbeta sequencing was intended to test whether TCR sequence diversity was altered and clonal T-cell expansion was caused by ivuxolimab. The paper describes the monotherapy dose-escalation part (N ≈ 52 patients) of the phase I trial of ivuxolimab. What the work shows at the level of the full study, not this receptor alone: The antigen specificity of the peripheral T cells that underwent clonal expansion was not determined. Low levels of normalized T-cell clonal expansion were also seen in some nonresponding patients. At doses from 0.1 to 3.0 mg/kg, clonal expansion was seen in both CD4+ and CD8+ blood T cells between baseline and week 6. In the 0.1-3.0 mg/kg groups, partial responders were among the patients with the lowest normalized peripheral clonal expansion, particularly in CD8+ T cells. After ivuxolimab, CD8+ T cells had more expanded clones than CD4+ T cells on average.

Genomic DNA was isolated from the sorted cells so that the TCRbeta CDR3 region could be sequenced. The immunoSEQ Assay was used to sequence the TCRbeta CDR3 regions. This immuneACCESS table, as held by TCRdb, lists in-frame sequences with V and J called but not all clones. Of the missing ones, under half trace to an unresolved V gene in checked studies; the others have no known cause. This sample gives around 40,000 clones in total; more than 75% of them show up just once. The ten largest clonotypes hold about 15% of the sample. Patients with a history of autoimmune disease or receiving systemic immunosuppression were excluded from the trial. In every dose cohort, peripheral blood was drawn for TCR sequencing at baseline, cycle 4 day 1, and cycle 7 day 1. Samples were obtained from an open-label, multicenter, first-in-human phase I dose-escalation trial of ivuxolimab. Adults with locally advanced or metastatic melanoma, renal cell carcinoma, hepatocellular carcinoma or head and neck squamous cell carcinoma were enrolled in the trial. Before TCR sequencing, CD4+ and CD8+ T cells were separately sorted from peripheral blood.

With respect to this clone: The target of this receptor is not known. Base qualities were left out, and no much larger clone turns up one base away.

V and J are truncated by 4 bases and 2 bases respectively, leaving an intervening sequence of 9 bases. The germline V gene (reference sequence) sets CDR1 to PRHDT and CDR2 to FYEKMQ. The CDR3 measures 15 amino acids from cysteine to phenylalanine. The retained sequence is limited to the CDR3, 45 bases, with the frame set at the first base. The specimen was CD4+ or CD8+ T cells sorted from blood, collected in a trial of the OX40 agonist ivuxolimab. This clonotype was sampled from an adult with an advanced solid tumor such as melanoma, head and neck, liver or kidney cancer. The chain was built from TRBV13 and TRBJ1-6; no D gene can be assigned with confidence. The sequenced DNA is TGTGCCAGCAGCTCGTCCGGGACCTATAATTCACCCCTCCACTTT. Translated, this is CASSSSGTYNSPLHF. The full variable domain, with segments outside the CDR3 supplied by the reference TRBV13 and TRBJ1-6 proteins, appears as AAGVIQSPRHLIKEKRETATLKCYPIPRHDTVYWYQQGPGQDPQFLISFYEKMQSDKGSIPDRFSAQQFSDYHSELNMSSLELGDSALYFCASSSSGTYNSPLHFGNGTRLTVT.